These 27 T cell receptor beta chains originate from one sample sequenced in a study of blood T cell repertoires in COVID-19. Generated by immunoSEQ multiplex PCR, the TCRdb table keeps only in-frame clones and is missing some. In the table there are about 33,000 clones, around 90% of which are singletons. The sample consisted of peripheral blood. These receptors were obtained from a human donor with active COVID-19. The donor label of this sample is uncertain.

The V and J genes are TRBV21-1 and TRBJ1-1; the D segment call TRBD1 is taken from the table without a DNA check. TRBV21-1 is deemed a pseudogene. The CDR3 covers 15 residues. The CDR3, as DNA: TGTGCCAGCAGCAAAAGGGGCAGATTGAACACTGAAGCTTTCTTT. This translates into CASSKRGRLNTEAFF.

The genes are TRBV5-6 and TRBJ1-1; TRBD1 might be the D (5 bases). V gave up 0 bases and J gave up 4 bases, with 7 bases separating them. This CDR3 has 13 residues. The germline CDR1 and CDR2 sequences are SGHDT and YYEEEE. CDR3 region: CASSLGGGTEAFF. The CDR3 nucleotides are TGTGCCAGCAGCTTGGGCGGGGGCACTGAAGCTTTCTTT.

The rearrangement joins TRBV28 to TRBJ1-2, with 8 bases that match TRBD1. Germline loops: CDR1 MDHEN, CDR2 SYDVKM. There are 13 residues in the CDR3. V lost 7 bases, J lost 9 bases, and 10 bases stayed unmatched. The CDR3 spells CASTTGQEVRYTF. In nucleotides, the CDR3 is TGTGCCAGCACCACGGGACAGGAGGTCCGCTACACCTTC.

This chain uses TRBV18 with TRBJ2-7, with 10 bases matching TRBD2. Trimming cost V 6 bases and J 5 bases; bases outside gene matches: 13. Germline loops: CDR1 KGHSH, CDR2 LQKENI. The CDR3 consists of 16 residues. CDR3 protein: CASSNPGLAIVNEQYF. For the CDR3, the DNA is TGTGCCAGCTCGAACCCGGGACTAGCGATAGTAAACGAGCAGTACTTC.

This sequence joins TRBV7-2 and TRBJ2-7; perhaps TRBD2 as D (7 bases). This CDR3 region has 16 residues. Germline assignment: CDR1 SGHTA and CDR2 FQGNSA. V shed 4 bases and J shed 7 bases, with 23 bases lying between them. CDR3 loop: CASSSRGGLILGEQYF. The CDR3 DNA reads TGTGCCAGCAGCTCCCGCGGGGGCCTCATTTTGGGAGAGCAGTACTTC.

The J gene is TRBJ2-5, the V gene TRBV7-9; TRBD2 is a possible D gene (6 bases). Germline CDR1 reads SEHNR; CDR2 reads FQNEAQ (reference sequence). V dropped 2 bases and J dropped 5 bases, with 6 bases sitting between them. The CDR3 contains 12 residues. The CDR3 here is CASSLSGETQYF. The CDR3 DNA follows: TGTGCCAGCAGCTTAAGCGGGGAGACCCAGTACTTC.

This clone appeared a single time. The chain is built from TRBV3-1 (or the pseudogene TRBV3-2) and TRBJ2-7, with a tentative D call TRBD2 (6 bases). The ends were cut back, 9 bases at V and 1 base at J, with 13 bases in the middle. This CDR3 is 13 amino acids long. The germline V gene has CDR1 LGHDT and CDR2 YNNKEL (reference sequence). This CDR3 is CASGERASYEQYF. The CDR3 region has the DNA TGTGCCAGTGGAGAGCGGGCGTCCTACGAGCAGTACTTC.

The chain is built from TRBV19 and TRBJ1-4; D not resolved. Germline V CDR1 and CDR2: LNHDA, SQIVND (reference sequence). V shed 7 bases and J shed 4 bases, with 22 bases lying between them. The CDR3 is made up of 17 amino acids. Here the CDR3 DNA reads TGTGCCAGTACTACATTACCCGGTCTTGGGAGTAATGAAAAACTGTTTTTT. Residues: CASTTLPGLGSNEKLFF.

The rearrangement joins TRBV5-6 to TRBJ2-7; D call uncertain. The CDR3 runs 12 residues. The V gene lost 3 bases and the J gene lost 0 bases, with 4 bases spanning the gap. Germline CDR1 SGHDT, CDR2 YYEEEE. The CDR3 region is CASSWASYEQYF. CDR3 DNA: TGTGCCAGCAGCTGGGCCTCCTACGAGCAGTACTTC. Full variable domain (remainder filled in from reference TRBV5-6 and TRBJ2-7): DAGVTQSPTHLIKTRGQQVTLRCSPKSGHDTVSWYQQALGQGPQFIFQYYEEEERQRGNFPDRFSGHQFPNYSSELNVNALLLGDSALYLCASSWASYEQYFGPGTRLTVT.

The genes are TRBV25-1 and TRBJ1-1; D is unclear. V lost 4 bases and J 5 bases, leaving 14 bases between the germline ends. The germline V gene has CDR1 MGHDK and CDR2 SYGVNS. The CDR3 runs 14 residues. The chain's CDR3 is CASSGRPWRTEAFF. The DNA for the CDR3 is TGTGCCAGCAGTGGACGGCCCTGGAGAACTGAAGCTTTCTTT.

V gene TRBV5-4 combines with J gene TRBJ2-5, with 12 bases fitting TRBD1. This CDR3 contains 14 residues. Germline CDR1 and CDR2: SGHNT and YYREEE (reference sequence). The CDR3 reads CASRDRGLEETQYF. CDR3 nucleotides: TGTGCGAGCCGGGACAGGGGGCTCGAAGAGACCCAGTACTTC.

This chain connects TRBV6-5 to TRBJ1-2, with TRBD1 matching over 8 bases. V lost 5 bases, J lost 4 bases, and 3 bases stayed unmatched. The CDR3 length is 13 residues. CDR1 and CDR2 from the germline V gene are MNHEY and SVGAGI. CDR3 sequence: CASSRDRLYGYTF. As DNA, the CDR3 is TGTGCCAGCAGTCGGGACAGGCTCTATGGCTACACCTTC.

V is TRBV11-1 and J is TRBJ2-1, with D tentatively TRBD1 (6 bases). Germline-derived CDR1 and CDR2 are SGHAT and FQDESV (reference sequence). The CDR3 sequence is 14 residues long. The V end was cut by 2 bases, the J end by 9 bases, with 14 bases between. The DNA for the CDR3 is TGTGCCAGCAGCTTAAGGACAGAAAGAGGTGAGCAGTTCTTC. Translating it yields CASSLRTERGEQFF.

V gene TRBV5-1 combines with J gene TRBJ2-1; perhaps TRBD1 as D (5 bases). With 0 bases removed from V and 4 bases from J, the gap between germline ends came to 11 bases. The CDR3 runs to 15 residues. Germline loops: CDR1 SGHRS, CDR2 YFSETQ. The CDR3: CASSLGQILYNEQFF. DNA for the CDR3: TGCGCCAGCAGCTTGGGACAGATTTTGTACAATGAGCAGTTCTTC.

V is TRBV27 and J is TRBJ2-7; TRBD2 agrees at 8 bases. The V gene's germline CDR1 is MNHEY and CDR2 SMNVEV (reference sequence). The CDR3 consists of 16 residues. V shed 5 bases, J shed 1 base, and the junction held 10 bases outside the gene matches. The CDR3 loop is CASSPLSGGFSYEQYF. In nucleotides, the CDR3 is TGTGCCAGCAGTCCACTCAGCGGGGGCTTTTCCTACGAGCAGTACTTC.

Here the CDR3 DNA reads TGTGCCAGCAGCTTGGCCAATAGGGGGGAGGGCCAGTACTTC. Translated, it gives CASSLANRGEGQYF. V usage is TRBV5-4 and J usage is TRBJ2-5, with D possibly TRBD2 on 7 matching bases. Trimming removed 0 bases from V and 10 bases from J, with 16 bases in between. The CDR3 has 14 amino acids. Per the germline V gene, CDR1 is SGHNT and CDR2 is YYREEE (reference sequence).

The chain couples TRBV6-5 to TRBJ2-7; a weak D match, TRBD2 (5 bases). V was pared by 3 bases and J by 4 bases, with 10 bases between. CDR3 length equals 13 residues. CDR1 is MNHEY and CDR2 is SVGAGI in the germline V gene. CDR3 bases: TGTGCCAGCAGTTATCCCCGGGGTTACGAGCAGTACTTC. It yields the protein CASSYPRGYEQYF.

The sample holds a few counts of this clone. The chain links TRBV28 to TRBJ1-2; D call uncertain. This CDR3 has 14 amino acids. Germline loops: CDR1 MDHEN, CDR2 SYDVKM. V gave up 4 bases and J gave up 3 bases, with 12 bases separating them. Here the CDR3 DNA reads TGTGCCAGCAGTTACGGGAGAGACGACTATGGCTACACCTTC. Translating gives CASSYGRDDYGYTF.

CDR3 in amino acids: CASSFNAIHSNQPQHF. In DNA, the CDR3 is TGTGCCAGCAGCTTTAATGCTATTCATAGCAATCAGCCCCAGCATTTT. The chain uses TRBV5-6 and TRBJ1-5; D gene uncertain. From germline, CDR1 is SGHDT and CDR2 YYEEEE. Between the trimmed V and J ends, which lost 2 bases and 0 bases, there was a span of 12 bases. This CDR3 is built from 16 residues.

This chain connects TRBV27 to TRBJ2-5, with no clear D. Germline V gives CDR1 MNHEY, CDR2 SMNVEV (reference sequence). The ends were cut back, 3 bases at V and 1 base at J, with 9 bases in the middle. This CDR3 spans 14 amino acids. The CDR3 sequence: CASSFTFPQETQYF. CDR3 DNA: TGTGCCAGCAGTTTCACATTTCCCCAAGAGACCCAGTACTTC.

The chain couples TRBV5-6 to TRBJ2-1, with D possibly being TRBD1 (5 bases). CDR1 is SGHDT, CDR2 YYEEEE, per germline. V was clipped by 1 base and J by 6 bases, with 8 bases between them. The CDR3 is 13 amino acids. The CDR3 nucleotides read TGTGCCAGCAGCTTGAACAGGCGCAATGAGCAGTTCTTC. Translating gives CASSLNRRNEQFF.

CDR3 loop: CASSLNRVETQYF. The DNA of the CDR3 is TGTGCCAGCAGCTTGAACAGGGTGGAGACCCAGTACTTC. The chain carries TRBV11-3 and TRBJ2-5, with a tentative D call TRBD1 (6 bases). The V gene's germline CDR1 is SGHNT and CDR2 YENEEA. Trimming left V 3 bases short and J 5 bases short, with 10 bases between. The CDR3 extends over 13 amino acids.

The V and J genes are TRBV27 and TRBJ1-1, with D perhaps matching TRBD1 (6 bases). V was shortened by 6 bases and J by 3 bases, with 14 bases between the two germline ends. The CDR3 is 14 residues long. Germline CDR1 is MNHEY and CDR2 is SMNVEV (reference sequence). CDR3 loop: CASSPRGADTEAFF. The CDR3 DNA reads TGTGCCAGCAGCCCCCGGGGGGCGGACACTGAAGCTTTCTTT.

The chain combines TRBV20-1 with TRBJ1-2; no definite D call. This CDR3 contains 11 residues. Trimming took 6 bases from V and 8 from J, leaving 13 bases between them. Per the germline V gene, CDR1 is DFQATT and CDR2 is SNEGSKA (reference sequence). The CDR3 DNA follows: TGCAGTGCCTCTTCACCCCGGGGCTACACCTTC. Its protein is CSASSPRGYTF.

The genes are TRBV6-2 or TRBV6-3 and TRBJ2-2; D might be TRBD1 (5 bases). The V gene lost 2 bases and the J gene lost 0 bases, with 13 bases spanning the gap. The V gene's germline CDR1 is MNHEY and CDR2 SVGEGT. The CDR3 is made up of 17 amino acids. CDR3 DNA: TGTGCCAGCAGTTACGGAAGTGGGGCCGCGAACACCGGGGAGCTGTTTTTT. This encodes CASSYGSGAANTGELFF.

This chain uses TRBV11-2 with TRBJ2-5, with TRBD2 matching over 11 bases. J lost 5 bases, V lost 2 bases, and 7 bases had no gene match. The CDR3 is 16 residues long. CDR1 is SGHAT, CDR2 FQNNGV, per germline. CDR3 sequence (DNA): TGTGCCAGCAGCTTAAGACTAGCGGGGCTTTTGGAGACCCAGTACTTC. It translates to CASSLRLAGLLETQYF.

The J gene is TRBJ2-1, the V gene TRBV3-1 (or the pseudogene TRBV3-2), with 9 bases that match TRBD2. V was clipped by 4 bases and J by 10 bases; unmatched bases: 8. This CDR3 spans 14 amino acids. Germline lookup yields CDR1 LGHDT and CDR2 YNNKEL (reference sequence). CDR3 nucleotide sequence: TGTGCCAGCAGCCCTTCGGGACTAGCAGACGAGCAGTTCTTC. Amino acid sequence: CASSPSGLADEQFF.